This TCR beta chain was found in a study of response to subunit inactivated influenza vaccine. This clonotype came up a few times. TCRdb processed the RT-PCR reads anew with MiXCR; each CDR3 protein has one entry. The data contain 500,000 to 600,000 distinct CDR3 sequences, 14% of them singletons. This material consisted of PBMCs from blood, taken 12 days after vaccination. This receptor was obtained from a man in his forties or fifties who received an inactivated influenza vaccine.

The CDR3 sequence: CASSPVGFRDSSGANVLTF. In DNA form, the CDR3 reads TGTGCCAGCAGCCCGGTCGGGTTTAGGGATTCGTCTGGGGCCAACGTCCTGACTTTC. V is TRBV5-6 and J is TRBJ2-6; no firm D call. V was cut by 4 bases and J by 1 base, with 21 bases left in between. There are 19 residues in the CDR3. Germline lookup yields CDR1 SGHDT and CDR2 YYEEEE. The full variable domain, in which reference TRBV5-6 and TRBJ2-6 provide the parts outside the CDR3, is DAGVTQSPTHLIKTRGQQVTLRCSPKSGHDTVSWYQQALGQGPQFIFQYYEEEERQRGNFPDRFSGHQFPNYSSELNVNALLLGDSALYLCASSPVGFRDSSGANVLTFGAGSRLTVL.